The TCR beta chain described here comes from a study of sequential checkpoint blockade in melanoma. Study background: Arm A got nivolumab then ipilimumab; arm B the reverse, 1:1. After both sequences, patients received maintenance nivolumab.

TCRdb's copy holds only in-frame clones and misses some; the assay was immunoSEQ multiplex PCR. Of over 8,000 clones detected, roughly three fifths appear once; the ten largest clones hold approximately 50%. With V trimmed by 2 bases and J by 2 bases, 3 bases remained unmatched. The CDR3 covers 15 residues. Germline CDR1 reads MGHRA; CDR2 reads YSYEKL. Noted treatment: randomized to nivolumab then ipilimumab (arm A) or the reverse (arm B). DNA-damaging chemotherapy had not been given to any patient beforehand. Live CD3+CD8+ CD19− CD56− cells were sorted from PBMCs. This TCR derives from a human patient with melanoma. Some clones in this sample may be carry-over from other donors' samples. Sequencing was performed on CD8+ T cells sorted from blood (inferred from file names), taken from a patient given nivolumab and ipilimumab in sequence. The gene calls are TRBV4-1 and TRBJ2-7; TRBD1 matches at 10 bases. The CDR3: CASSQPGTGAYEQYF. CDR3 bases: TGCGCCAGCAGCCAACCCGGGACAGGGGCCTACGAGCAGTACTTC.